Here is one TCR beta chain with its context. Its antigen is not identified. Generated by immunoSEQ multiplex PCR, the TCRdb table keeps only in-frame clones and is missing some. The sample yields about 140,000 clones, around nine tenths seen once. The record originates from a study of T cell responses to AZD1222 COVID-19 vaccine. The study, taken as a whole, reports: A mostly white British donor set with more females was recruited, and clonal diversity was possibly underestimated. Regions left unmutated in variants are reportedly the target of nearly half of spike-specific TCRs. Spike-specific TCR breadth and depth both grew after two AZD1222 doses.

This CDR3 is 14 amino acids long. Germline values: CDR1 SGHRS, CDR2 YFSETQ. V was cut by 3 bases and J by 1 base, with 7 bases left in between. This clonotype was sampled from an adult in good health. Source: peripheral blood, taken on day 0 of AZD1222 vaccination. The gene calls are TRBV5-1 and TRBJ2-2; the D gene is possibly TRBD1 (6 bases). The CDR3, as DNA: TGCGCCAGCAGCTCACAGGGGAACACCGGGGAGCTGTTTTTT. Protein sequence: CASSSQGNTGELFF.